This passage covers 22 T cell receptor beta chains from one sample sequenced in a study of blood T cell repertoires in COVID-19. Here immunoSEQ multiplex PCR was the method, and the copy in TCRdb shows in-frame clones only, minus some. The sample yields about 70,000 clones, around nine tenths seen once. Sequencing was performed on peripheral blood. These receptors were collected from a woman aged 80 or over with acute or convalescent COVID-19.

This chain uses TRBV11-3 with TRBJ2-1; 11 bases line up with TRBD2. J gave up 5 bases and V 1 base, and 4 bases lay outside the gene matches. Germline lookup yields CDR1 SGHNT and CDR2 YENEEA. The CDR3 length is 16 residues. CDR3: CASSLGLAGGHNEQFF. The CDR3 region has the DNA TGTGCCAGCAGCTTAGGTTTAGCGGGAGGGCACAATGAGCAGTTCTTC. Full variable domain (rest looked up from reference TRBV11-3 and TRBJ2-1): EAGVVQSPRYKIIEKKQPVAFWCNPISGHNTLYWYLQNLGQGPELLIRYENEEAVDDSQLPKDRFSAERLKGVDSTLKIQPAELGDSAVYLCASSLGLAGGHNEQFFGPGTRLTVL.

CDR3 nucleotide sequence: TGTGCCAGCAGCCAGACAGGGTTCAATCAGCCCCAGCATTTT. Its protein product is CASSQTGFNQPQHF. The chain has TRBV7-9 and TRBJ1-5; TRBD1 matches 7 bases. The V and J ends lost 5 bases and 3 bases, in that order; junction bases with no gene match: 4. The germline V gene has CDR1 SEHNR and CDR2 FQNEAQ (reference sequence). This CDR3 contains 14 residues.

The chain combines TRBV19 with TRBJ2-1; TRBD2 might be the D (6 bases). The CDR3 totals 12 residues. In germline, CDR1 is LNHDA, CDR2 SQIVND (reference sequence). V lost 3 bases, J lost 9 bases, and 9 bases lay in between. CDR3 loop: CASSILGGEQFF. The CDR3 DNA follows: TGTGCCAGTAGTATTTTGGGAGGTGAGCAGTTCTTC.

This clone has more than one count but fewer than ten. This chain uses TRBV7-9 with TRBJ2-1; 7 nucleotides agree with TRBD2. CDR1 SEHNR and CDR2 FQNEAQ come from the germline V gene (reference sequence). The V segment lost 5 bases and the J segment 9 bases; nucleotides outside the gene matches: 4. This CDR3 contains 12 residues. The CDR3 sequence is CASSLTSSEQFF. DNA for the CDR3: TGTGCCAGCAGCCTGACTAGCAGTGAGCAGTTCTTC. Variable domain in full (rest from reference TRBV7-9 and TRBJ2-1): DTGVSQNPRHKITKRGQNVTFRCDPISEHNRLYWYRQTLGQGPEFLTYFQNEAQLEKSRLLSDRFSAERPKGSFSTLEIQRTEQGDSAMYLCASSLTSSEQFFGPGTRLTVL.

The rearrangement uses TRBV28 and TRBJ1-6; 7 bases align to TRBD1. The CDR3 is 17 residues long. V lost 3 bases, J lost 0 bases, and 5 bases stayed unmatched. Germline V CDR1 and CDR2: MDHEN, SYDVKM. Written as DNA, the CDR3 is TGTGCCAGCAGTTTCATCCAGGGGGGCTCCTATAATTCACCCCTCCACTTT. Translating it yields CASSFIQGGSYNSPLHF.

The rearrangement joins TRBV7-8 to TRBJ1-5, with 12 bases aligning to TRBD1. This CDR3 has 16 amino acids. Germline-derived CDR1 and CDR2 are SGHVS and FQNEAQ. V gave up 4 bases and J gave up 6 bases; unmatched junction bases: 7. The CDR3 reads CASSSRDRGRSQPQHF. The CDR3 nucleotides read TGTGCCAGCAGCTCCCGGGACAGGGGGCGAAGTCAGCCCCAGCATTTT.

This rearrangement joins TRBV28 to TRBJ1-2; 9 bases are shared with TRBD1. The V gene's germline CDR1 is MDHEN and CDR2 SYDVKM. Unmatched junction bases numbered 13, after V lost 6 bases and J lost 8 bases. The CDR3 is made up of 15 amino acids. The CDR3 loop reads CASSLDRGLFDGYTF. The CDR3, as DNA: TGTGCCAGCAGCTTGGACAGGGGATTGTTCGACGGCTACACCTTC.

The chain recombines TRBV6-4 with TRBJ2-7; D is unclear. The germline V and J ends were trimmed by 3 bases and 0 bases, with 18 bases remaining between them. Germline assignment: CDR1 MRHNA and CDR2 SNTAGT. This CDR3 comprises 17 residues. DNA of the CDR3: TGTGCCAGCAGTGAACCCCTAGTATTTAGCAGCTCCTACGAGCAGTACTTC. Amino acids: CASSEPLVFSSSYEQYF.

The chain recombines TRBV19 with TRBJ1-3, with 9 nucleotides matching TRBD1. Germline V gene lookup returns CDR1 LNHDA and CDR2 SQIVND (reference sequence). The CDR3 loop spans 13 amino acids. V shed 10 bases, J shed 4 bases, and the junction held 5 bases outside the gene matches. The CDR3 loop reads CATPDRGGNTIYF. Written as DNA, the CDR3 is TGTGCCACACCGGACAGGGGAGGAAACACCATATATTTT.

The V gene is TRBV14, the J gene TRBJ1-4, with 7 nucleotides matching TRBD1. The V segment lost 4 bases and the J segment 4 bases; nucleotides outside the gene matches: 6. CDR3 length equals 15 residues. Germline values: CDR1 SGHDN, CDR2 FVKESK. CDR3 loop: CASSRYRGYNEKLFF. CDR3 nucleotides: TGTGCCAGCAGCCGATACAGGGGATATAATGAAAAACTGTTTTTT.

In the case of this clone: The same CDR3 can be traced to other DNA sequences in this sample. The rearrangement uses TRBV6-2 or TRBV6-3 and TRBJ1-2; D uncertain. Germline CDR1 and CDR2: MNHEY and SVGEGT. The CDR3 is made up of 14 amino acids. V lost 0 bases, J lost 4 bases, and 9 bases lay in between. CDR3 protein: CASSYSGSGYGYTF. The CDR3 nucleotides read TGTGCCAGCAGTTACTCAGGGAGCGGCTATGGCTACACCTTC.

The chain carries TRBV29-1 and TRBJ2-7; unclear D gene. V was cut by 4 bases and J by 6 bases, with 13 bases left in between. The CDR3 covers 12 residues. CDR1 and CDR2 from the germline V gene are SQVTM and ANQGSEA. The CDR3 DNA reads as TGCAGCGTTGCGCCTAGTGGTTCCGAGCAGTACTTC. This gives the protein CSVAPSGSEQYF.

The chain links TRBV6-5 to TRBJ2-3, with D tentatively TRBD2 (6 bases). Looked up from germline, CDR1 is MNHEY and CDR2 is SVGAGI. The germline V and J ends were trimmed by 4 bases and 8 bases, with 19 bases remaining between them. CDR3 size: 15 residues. CDR3 sequence: CASSSRLRDHATQYF. DNA of the CDR3: TGTGCCAGCAGTTCCCGATTGCGGGATCATGCTACGCAGTATTTT.

Ten or more counts support this clone. This rearrangement joins TRBV10-3 to TRBJ1-1; D gene uncertain. The length of the CDR3 is 14 residues. Trimming cost V 3 bases and J 1 base, with 9 bases left between them. Germline-derived CDR1 and CDR2 are ENHRY and SYGVKD. CDR3 protein: CAISENRENTEAFF. In nucleotides, the CDR3 is TGTGCCATCAGTGAAAACAGAGAGAACACTGAAGCTTTCTTT.

J is TRBJ2-7 and V is TRBV6-4; 12 nucleotides agree with TRBD2. The length of the CDR3 is 14 residues. After removal of 5 bases from V and 6 bases from J, the junction contained 5 bases not matched to a gene. Germline CDR1 reads MRHNA; CDR2 reads SNTAGT. The CDR3 spells CASSRLAGVGEQYF. The CDR3 DNA follows: TGTGCCAGCAGTCGACTAGCGGGAGTTGGCGAGCAGTACTTC.

The V call is TRBV6-5, the J call TRBJ1-2; D is perhaps TRBD1 (6 bases). The CDR3 has 15 residues. Germline V lookup: CDR1 MNHEY, CDR2 SVGAGI. V was shortened by 9 bases and J by 5 bases, with 22 bases between the two germline ends. CDR3 in DNA: TGTGCCAGTTCCGAACGGGCCCTAAGGGGGTATGGCTACACCTTC. It encodes CASSERALRGYGYTF.

The CDR3 is CASISTAEAFF. CDR3 DNA sequence: TGCGCCAGCATTTCGACAGCTGAAGCTTTCTTT. The chain joins TRBV10-2 to TRBJ1-1; possibly TRBD1 for D (5 bases). The CDR3 loop spans 11 amino acids. The germline V gene encodes CDR1 WSHSY and CDR2 SAAADI. The germline V and J ends were trimmed by 7 bases and 6 bases, with 9 bases remaining between them.

The rearrangement joins TRBV19 to TRBJ2-3, with TRBD2 matching 9 bases. This CDR3 comprises 14 residues. Trimming at V came to 5 bases and at J to 5 bases, leaving 5 bases not matched to a gene. From germline, CDR1 is LNHDA and CDR2 SQIVND (reference sequence). The CDR3 DNA reads as TGTGCCAGTAGTCTAGGAGCGGGGGGAGATACGCAGTATTTT. Amino acids: CASSLGAGGDTQYF.

V is TRBV19 and J is TRBJ1-5, with a weak D call TRBD1 (6 bases). The CDR3 totals 13 residues. Germline V gives CDR1 LNHDA, CDR2 SQIVND (reference sequence). V shed 5 bases and J shed 11 bases, with 16 bases lying between them. CDR3 residues: CASSAGPQGSQHF. CDR3 DNA: TGTGCCAGTAGTGCGGGCCCTCAGGGGTCCCAGCATTTT.

The chain joins TRBV4-1 to TRBJ1-3, with D perhaps matching TRBD1 (5 bases). The CDR3 consists of 15 residues. The V gene's germline CDR1 is MGHRA and CDR2 YSYEKL. V lost 3 bases, J lost 5 bases, and 14 bases lay in between. CDR3 region: CASSHPAGRRNTIYF. In DNA form, the CDR3 reads TGCGCCAGCAGCCACCCGGCAGGGAGGCGAAACACCATATATTTT.

The CDR3 DNA sequence: TGTGCCAGCAGTGGGGGGGGGAGCTACACCTACAATGAGCAGTTCTTC. Protein: CASSGGGSYTYNEQFF. The J gene is TRBJ2-1, the V gene TRBV28, with 7 bases fitting TRBD2. The CDR3 sequence is 16 residues long. V shed 5 bases, J shed 2 bases, and the junction held 9 bases outside the gene matches. Germline V gene sequence: CDR1 MDHEN, CDR2 SYDVKM.

V gene TRBV21-1 combines with J gene TRBJ1-1; the D segment call TRBD1 is taken from the table without a DNA check. TRBV21-1 is an annotated pseudogene. This CDR3 has 14 residues. The CDR3 DNA reads TGTGCCAGCAGCAAAGTAGGGGGCGACACTGAAGCTTTCTTT. Its translation is CASSKVGGDTEAFF.